Listed here are 16 T cell receptor beta chains from one sample, sequenced in a study of chemoradiotherapy in HPV16-positive cancers. The table came from immunoSEQ multiplex PCR; TCRdb's copy has only in-frame clones and leaves some out. This table holds 1,500 to 2,000 clones, approximately 80% found once. This material consisted of tumor tissue, taken from a patient who underwent chemoradiotherapy. These receptor sequences come from a human donor with HPV-associated anogenital cancer.

V gene TRBV7-9 combines with J gene TRBJ2-5; 12 bases map to TRBD2. V was clipped by 4 bases and J by 2 bases; unmatched bases: 8. Looked up from germline, CDR1 is SEHNR and CDR2 is FQNEAQ (reference sequence). CDR3 length: 17 residues. The CDR3 region is CASSSRLAGVLQETQYF. The CDR3 DNA is TGTGCCAGCAGCTCGCGACTAGCGGGGGTACTACAAGAGACCCAGTACTTC.

This clone was picked up one time. The chain couples TRBV29-1 to TRBJ1-1; unclear D gene. CDR1 and CDR2 from the germline V gene are SQVTM and ANQGSEA. Trimming took off 8 bases at V and 1 base at J, with 14 bases between the two ends. CDR3 length: 13 residues. The CDR3: CSTTALTNTEAFF. The CDR3 bases are TGCAGCACCACCGCATTGACGAACACTGAAGCTTTCTTT.

The chain uses TRBV11-3 and TRBJ2-3; 10 nucleotides line up with TRBD2. V was pared by 5 bases and J by 4 bases, with 6 bases of the junction left unmatched. The CDR3 contains 15 residues. Germline CDR1 SGHNT, CDR2 YENEEA. The CDR3 is CASSLVAGGPDTQYF. CDR3 sequence (DNA): TGTGCCAGCAGCCTAGTAGCGGGAGGTCCAGATACGCAGTATTTT. Filled out from reference TRBV11-3 and TRBJ2-3, the complete variable domain reads EAGVVQSPRYKIIEKKQPVAFWCNPISGHNTLYWYLQNLGQGPELLIRYENEEAVDDSQLPKDRFSAERLKGVDSTLKIQPAELGDSAVYLCASSLVAGGPDTQYFGPGTRLTVL.

The chain links TRBV5-6 to TRBJ2-7; the D is unclear. The CDR3 sequence is 13 residues long. Germline assignment: CDR1 SGHDT and CDR2 YYEEEE. V was pared by 0 bases and J by 6 bases, with 10 bases between. The CDR3 protein is CASSLGRRPEQYF. CDR3 nucleotide sequence: TGTGCCAGCAGCTTGGGTCGTCGGCCCGAGCAGTACTTC.

This clone was seen only a few times. The chain joins TRBV7-6 to TRBJ2-1, with D tentatively TRBD1 (6 bases). The CDR3 has 17 residues. Germline V gene lookup returns CDR1 SGHVS and CDR2 FNYEAQ. The germline V and J ends were trimmed by 0 bases and 3 bases, with 15 bases remaining between them. The CDR3 is CASSLAGASPLYNEQFF. CDR3 coding DNA: TGTGCCAGCAGCTTAGCGGGGGCCAGCCCCCTCTACAATGAGCAGTTCTTC. Supplemented by reference TRBV7-6 and TRBJ2-1, the full variable domain reads GAGVSQSPRYKVTKRGQDVALRCDPISGHVSLYWYRQALGQGPEFLTYFNYEAQQDKSGLPNDRFSAERPEGSISTLTIQRTEQRDSAMYRCASSLAGASPLYNEQFFGPGTRLTVL.

This rearrangement joins TRBV7-9 to TRBJ1-2, with a possible D match to TRBD1 (5 bases). The CDR3 extends over 12 amino acids. Looked up from germline, CDR1 is SEHNR and CDR2 is FQNEAQ (reference sequence). Trimming removed 5 bases at V and 4 bases at J, with 8 bases between. The CDR3 sequence: CASSPDSYGYTF. As DNA, the CDR3 is TGTGCCAGCAGCCCTGACAGCTATGGCTACACCTTC.

This clone was seen just once. The chain links TRBV5-8 to TRBJ1-1; 11 nucleotides agree with TRBD1. The V gene end was trimmed by 4 bases and the J gene end by 7 bases; junction bases not matched to a gene: 12. Germline loops: CDR1 SGHTS, CDR2 YDEGEE. This CDR3 is built from 16 residues. The CDR3 loop reads CASSQEGDRGKDEAFF. DNA for the CDR3: TGTGCCAGCAGCCAAGAAGGGGACAGGGGGAAGGATGAAGCTTTCTTT.

This chain connects TRBV11-3 to TRBJ1-1; 8 bases line up with TRBD1. The length of the CDR3 is 15 residues. CDR1 and CDR2 (germline): SGHNT, YENEEA. Trimming removed 5 bases from V and 6 bases from J; junction bases left unmatched: 11. CDR3 protein: CASSQGQGEGAEAFF. DNA for the CDR3: TGTGCCAGCAGCCAAGGACAGGGTGAAGGAGCTGAAGCTTTCTTT.

V usage is TRBV7-9 and J usage is TRBJ1-2, with 10 bases fitting TRBD1. Trimming at V came to 5 bases and at J to 6 bases, leaving 3 bases not matched to a gene. CDR3 length: 13 residues. Germline CDR1 is SEHNR and CDR2 is FQNEAQ (reference sequence). CDR3 coding DNA: TGTGCCAGCAGCCGGGACAGGGGTGATGGCTACACCTTC. Translating it yields CASSRDRGDGYTF.

This chain links TRBV7-8 with TRBJ2-6, with D perhaps TRBD2 (5 bases). The CDR3 totals 18 residues. Looked up from germline, CDR1 is SGHVS and CDR2 is FQNEAQ. Deletions cut 0 bases from V and 0 bases from J, with 12 bases between. CDR3 in DNA: TGTGCCAGCAGCTTAGCGGGTTTGGACTTCTCTGGGGCCAACGTCCTGACTTTC. This sequence encodes CASSLAGLDFSGANVLTF.

This clone came up a few times. The chain joins TRBV11-1 to TRBJ2-4, with a weak D call TRBD2 (7 bases). V was cut by 5 bases and J by 1 base, with 21 bases left in between. Germline V CDR1 and CDR2: SGHAT, FQDESV (reference sequence). The CDR3 is 18 amino acids. The CDR3 nucleotides are TGTGCCAGCAGCATGGTGGGAGAGGGGGGGTCGGCCAAAAACATTCAGTACTTC. It translates to CASSMVGEGGSAKNIQYF.

The CDR3 DNA reads as TGTGCCAGCAGCGTAGAGGGGAGGGCTTATCAGCCCCAGCATTTT. Translation gives CASSVEGRAYQPQHF. This rearrangement joins TRBV9 to TRBJ1-5, with D maybe TRBD1 (5 bases). The CDR3 has 15 residues. Trimming removed 0 bases at V and 5 bases at J, with 12 bases between. CDR1 and CDR2 (germline): SGDLS, YYNGEE. Full variable domain (remainder filled in from reference TRBV9 and TRBJ1-5): DSGVTQTPKHLITATGQRVTLRCSPRSGDLSVYWYQQSLDQGLQFLIQYYNGEERAKGNILERFSAQQFPDLHSELNLSSLELGDSALYFCASSVEGRAYQPQHFGDGTRLSIL.

V gene TRBV28 combines with J gene TRBJ1-5, with a tentative D call TRBD1 (5 bases). Looked up from germline, CDR1 is MDHEN and CDR2 is SYDVKM. V was clipped by 3 bases and J by 7 bases, with 16 bases between them. This CDR3 is 15 amino acids long. In DNA, the CDR3 is TGTGCCAGCAGTTTCCGTACGAGGGGTATACAGCCCCAGCATTTT. This codes for CASSFRTRGIQPQHF.

The chain joins TRBV30 to TRBJ1-4; D may be TRBD1 (6 bases). V was shortened by 7 bases and J by 8 bases, with 20 bases between the two germline ends. The CDR3 spans 14 residues. Germline V gene sequence: CDR1 GTSNPN, CDR2 SVGIG (reference sequence). The DNA for the CDR3 is TGTGCCTTGACTACTTGGACAGACGGGGAAAAACTGTTTTTT. Residues: CALTTWTDGEKLFF.

The V gene is TRBV4-1, the J gene TRBJ2-4, with D perhaps TRBD1 (6 bases). Germline V gives CDR1 MGHRA, CDR2 YSYEKL. The CDR3 sequence is 16 residues long. V was clipped by 4 bases and J by 1 base, with 14 bases between them. In nucleotides, the CDR3 is TGCGCCAGCAGCCGGATTACAGGGAGCGCCAAAAACATTCAGTACTTC. Its protein product is CASSRITGSAKNIQYF.

The V and J genes are TRBV7-9 and TRBJ2-5, with a tentative D call TRBD2 (5 bases). The CDR3 contains 13 residues. Trimming pared 4 bases from V and 1 base from J, leaving 7 bases between. Germline loops: CDR1 SEHNR, CDR2 FQNEAQ (reference sequence). The CDR3 sequence: CASSSGSQETQYF. CDR3 DNA: TGTGCCAGCAGCTCGGGAAGCCAAGAGACCCAGTACTTC.